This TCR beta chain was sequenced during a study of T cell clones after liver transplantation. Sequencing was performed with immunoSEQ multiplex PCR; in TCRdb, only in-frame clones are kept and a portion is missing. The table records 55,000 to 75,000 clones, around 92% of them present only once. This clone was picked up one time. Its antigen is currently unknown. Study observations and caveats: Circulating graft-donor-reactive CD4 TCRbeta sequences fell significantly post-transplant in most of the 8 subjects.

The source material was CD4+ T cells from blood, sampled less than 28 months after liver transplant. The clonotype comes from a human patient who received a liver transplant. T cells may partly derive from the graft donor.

For the CDR3, the DNA is TGTGCCAGCAGTGTAAGAGGTCGGCCAGATACGCAGTATTTT. Its translation is CASSVRGRPDTQYF. V gene TRBV2 combines with J gene TRBJ2-3; D is ambiguous. V was trimmed by 4 bases and J by 4 bases, leaving 12 bases between them. Looked up from germline, CDR1 is SNHLY and CDR2 is FYNNEI. CDR3 size: 14 residues.